The 9 T cell receptor beta chains below were found in one sample sequenced in a study of T cell repertoires in cytomegalovirus infection (dated by TCRdb to the late 2010s). TCRdb records Illumina HiSeq 1500 as the sequencer. TCRdb cleaned the public reads at Q25 with fastp, built clones with MiXCR and kept in-frame beta chains. Entries that share a CDR3 protein sequence are merged under the most common genes and DNA. The sample includes about 830,000 distinct CDR3 sequences, with 32% observed a single time. The ten most abundant clones make up 9.5% to 15% of the sample. The antigens these receptors bind are not known. In the paper's terms, the treatment or condition label means: in vitro stimulation with specific CMV peptide epitopes to enrich CMV-specific T cells. The specimen was cultured CD8+ T cells from PBMCs, collected from culture after CMV antigen stimulation. The receptors shown here come from a human donor in good health (CMV status not recorded). Some clones in this sample may be carry-over from other donors' samples.

This clonotype was detected ten times or more. This chain links TRBV12-3 or TRBV12-4 with TRBJ1-4, with D possibly TRBD1 on 6 matching bases. Trimming stripped 6 bases from V and 8 bases from J, with 16 bases between. This CDR3 spans 14 amino acids. CDR3 nucleotide sequence: TGTGCCAGCAGCGTGACGGGGGCGGAAGAAAAACTGTTTTTT. Translation: CASSVTGAEEKLFF.

This clonotype was picked up a small number of times. The chain combines TRBV11-2 with TRBJ1-6, with unresolved D. The CDR3 extends over 17 amino acids. Trimming left V 5 bases short and J 0 bases short, with 14 bases between. Germline loops: CDR1 SGHAT, CDR2 FQNNGV. CDR3 bases: TGTGCCAGCAGCCTCCGACCTGGGAGCTCCTATAATTCACCCCTCCACTTT. Its translation is CASSLRPGSSYNSPLHF. The full variable domain, with the rest looked up from reference TRBV11-2 and TRBJ1-6, is EAGVAQSPRYKIIEKRQSVAFWCNPISGHATLYWYQQILGQGPKLLIQFQNNGVVDDSQLPKDRFSAERLKGVDSTLKIQPAKLEDSAVYLCASSLRPGSSYNSPLHFGNGTRLTVT.

Only a few counts were recorded for this clonotype. V and J are TRBV4-1 and TRBJ1-5, with D perhaps matching TRBD1 (5 bases). V was clipped by 3 bases and J by 6 bases, with 15 bases between them. The CDR3 runs 15 residues. Germline lookup yields CDR1 MGHRA and CDR2 YSYEKL. CDR3 in amino acids: CASSHAERDGQPQHF. DNA for the CDR3: TGCGCCAGCAGCCACGCCGAGCGGGACGGTCAGCCCCAGCATTTT.

V gene TRBV27 combines with J gene TRBJ2-7, with D possibly matching TRBD2 (6 bases). CDR3 length: 12 residues. Germline V lookup: CDR1 MNHEY, CDR2 SMNVEV (reference sequence). Deletions cut 6 bases from V and 6 bases from J, with 12 bases between. Here the CDR3 reads CASSPVGGEQYF. The CDR3 DNA reads as TGTGCCAGCAGCCCGGTGGGGGGCGAGCAGTACTTC.

This clonotype has just a few counts. CDR3 DNA: TGTGCCACCAGTGATTTTCCGCCAGACAAATCGAGCTCCTACAATGAGCAGTTCTTC. It specifies CATSDFPPDKSSSYNEQFF. The chain carries TRBV24-1 and TRBJ2-1; no clear D. This CDR3 region has 19 residues. The germline V gene has CDR1 KGHDR and CDR2 SFDVKD. Trimming took off 1 base at V and 0 bases at J, with 18 bases between the two ends.

The rearrangement joins TRBV6-1 to TRBJ2-1; 14 nucleotides match TRBD2. This CDR3 has 18 residues. Germline-derived CDR1 and CDR2 are MNHNS and SASEGT. The ends lost 0 bases at V and 4 bases at J; junction bases unmatched: 5. Here the CDR3 DNA reads TGTGCCAGCAGTGAAGCTTGGACTAGCGGGGGGTCGTACAATGAGCAGTTCTTC. This translates into CASSEAWTSGGSYNEQFF.

J is TRBJ2-3 and V is TRBV29-1; D call uncertain. The CDR3 consists of 12 residues. In germline, CDR1 is SQVTM, CDR2 ANQGSEA. V was cut by 3 bases and J by 2 bases, with 6 bases left in between. The CDR3 protein is CSVEGTTDTQYF. The CDR3 coding sequence is TGCAGCGTTGAGGGCACCACAGATACGCAGTATTTT.

This clonotype has only a few counts. This sequence joins TRBV12-3 or TRBV12-4 and TRBJ2-3, with D unresolved. V was clipped by 5 bases and J by 6 bases, with 9 bases between them. This CDR3 is built from 12 residues. The CDR3 spells CASSPAIDTQYF. CDR3 nucleotide sequence: TGTGCCAGCAGTCCGGCGATTGATACGCAGTATTTT.

The table lists this clonotype with a few counts. This chain uses TRBV7-8 with TRBJ2-2; D may correspond to TRBD1 or TRBD2 (6 bases each). The length of the CDR3 is 13 residues. Trimming shortened V by 5 bases and J by 8 bases, and 12 bases separated the two germline ends. Germline-derived CDR1 and CDR2 are SGHVS and FQNEAQ. The CDR3 sequence: CASSRGPSGELFF. CDR3 coding DNA: TGTGCCAGCAGCCGGGGGCCCAGTGGGGAGCTGTTTTTT.